The 18 T cell receptor beta chains below were found in one sample sequenced in a study of cytomegalovirus exposure and HLA in healthy donors. Primers for the PCR totalled 60 Vbeta and 13 Jbeta. Only in-frame clones appear in the TCRdb table, and some are missing; sequencing was by immunoSEQ multiplex PCR. This table has roughly 69,000 clones, more than 75% appearing once. Sequencing was done on a sample of PBMCs. These receptors were taken from a man younger than 30 in good health and CMV-seronegative.

The chain combines TRBV11-2 with TRBJ1-2, with 9 bases identical to TRBD1. Germline CDR1 and CDR2: SGHAT and FQNNGV. CDR3 length: 16 residues. Trimming cost V 0 bases and J 6 bases; bases outside gene matches: 8. The CDR3 nucleotides are TGTGCCAGCAGCTTAGATGTGTACGGGACAGGGCATGGCTACACCTTC. Protein: CASSLDVYGTGHGYTF.

V usage is TRBV10-3 and J usage is TRBJ2-1; D is possibly TRBD1 (6 bases). This CDR3 is 14 amino acids long. Per germline, CDR1 ENHRY and CDR2 SYGVKD. Trimming took 6 bases from V and 5 from J, leaving 14 bases between them. CDR3 bases: TGTGCCATCAGAGGACAGACCGACAACAATGAGCAGTTCTTC. Residues: CAIRGQTDNNEQFF.

The genes are TRBV6-1 and TRBJ2-2; no definite D call. There are 15 residues in the CDR3. Trimming took off 2 bases at V and 4 bases at J, with 11 bases between the two ends. Germline V lookup: CDR1 MNHNS, CDR2 SASEGT. CDR3 protein: CASSERGRPTGELFF. The DNA for the CDR3 is TGTGCCAGCAGTGAACGAGGCAGACCCACCGGGGAGCTGTTTTTT.

The chain has TRBV13 and TRBJ1-2, with a weak D call TRBD1 (6 bases). The CDR3 loop spans 11 amino acids. The germline CDR1 and CDR2 sequences are PRHDT and FYEKMQ (reference sequence). The V end lost 8 bases, the J end lost 6 bases, and 10 bases lay between the germline ends. The CDR3 DNA is TGTGCCAGCGAACAGGGTAATGGCTACACCTTC. Protein product: CASEQGNGYTF.

The sample holds a few counts of this clone. The rearrangement joins TRBV6-1 to TRBJ1-1; 10 nucleotides agree with TRBD1. V shed 6 bases and J 7 bases; nucleotides not matched to a gene: 5. CDR1 and CDR2 from the germline V gene are MNHNS and SASEGT. This CDR3 is built from 13 residues. The CDR3 sequence: CASRVGQGIEAFF. The CDR3 DNA reads as TGTGCCAGCAGAGTGGGACAGGGGATTGAAGCTTTCTTT.

The CDR3 region has the DNA TGTGCCAGCAGTTCCAACCGCGGTCAGACTAACTATGGCTACACCTTC. Its translation: CASSSNRGQTNYGYTF. This chain joins TRBV6-5 and TRBJ1-2; D call uncertain. The germline V gene has CDR1 MNHEY and CDR2 SVGAGI. This CDR3 has 16 amino acids. The V end was cut by 4 bases, the J end by 0 bases, with 15 bases between.

Points on this clone: Other DNA sequences of this sample code for an identical CDR3. The rearrangement uses TRBV9 and TRBJ1-1; D remains ambiguous. Germline assignment: CDR1 SGDLS and CDR2 YYNGEE. The germline V and J ends were trimmed by 0 bases and 3 bases, with 3 bases remaining between them. This CDR3 spans 12 amino acids. CDR3 nucleotides: TGTGCCAGCAGCGTAGCGGACACTGAAGCTTTCTTT. Its protein product is CASSVADTEAFF. Looking up the rest from reference TRBV9 and TRBJ1-1 gives the full variable domain: DSGVTQTPKHLITATGQRVTLRCSPRSGDLSVYWYQQSLDQGLQFLIQYYNGEERAKGNILERFSAQQFPDLHSELNLSSLELGDSALYFCASSVADTEAFFGQGTRLTVV.

The rearrangement uses TRBV9 and TRBJ1-1, with D possibly matching TRBD1 (5 bases). Per germline, CDR1 SGDLS and CDR2 YYNGEE. Trimming left V 4 bases short and J 1 base short, with 11 bases between. This CDR3 spans 14 amino acids. CDR3 in amino acids: CASSYQTENTEAFF. CDR3 DNA: TGTGCCAGCAGCTACCAGACAGAGAACACTGAAGCTTTCTTT.

The V call is TRBV6-1, the J call TRBJ2-2, with 8 bases that match TRBD2. V dropped 3 bases and J dropped 7; count of bases not matched to a gene: 4. The length of the CDR3 is 14 residues. CDR1 MNHNS and CDR2 SASEGT come from the germline V gene. The CDR3, as DNA: TGTGCCAGCAGTGAGTCTCGGGGGGGCGGGGAGCTGTTTTTT. This sequence encodes CASSESRGGGELFF.

DNA for the CDR3: TGCAGCGTCCCCCCGGGTTCCAACTATGGCTACACCTTC. The encoded protein is CSVPPGSNYGYTF. The chain carries TRBV29-1 and TRBJ1-2; D is uncertain. Trimming removed 6 bases at V and 2 bases at J, with 13 bases between. CDR3 length: 13 residues. Germline CDR1 SQVTM, CDR2 ANQGSEA.

V gene TRBV7-3 combines with J gene TRBJ2-7, with 9 bases lining up with TRBD2. With 0 bases clipped from V and 6 bases from J, the junction kept 3 bases outside the gene matches. Germline CDR1 is SGHTA and CDR2 is FQGTGA. The CDR3 length is 14 residues. Here the CDR3 DNA reads TGTGCCAGCAGCTTAACGGCGGGGGGGCCCGAGCAGTACTTC. This codes for CASSLTAGGPEQYF.

The chain uses TRBV10-1 and TRBJ1-5; 10 nucleotides align to TRBD1. Looked up from germline, CDR1 is WNHNN and CDR2 is SYGVQD (reference sequence). The CDR3 has 20 amino acids. V trimming: 6 bases; J trimming: 3 bases; junction bases outside the gene matches: 20. The CDR3 region is CASSRQQGQGMRWANQPQHF. For the CDR3, the DNA is TGCGCCAGCAGCCGTCAACAGGGACAGGGGATGCGGTGGGCCAATCAGCCCCAGCATTTT.

The genes are TRBV28 and TRBJ2-5, with a possible D match to TRBD2 (5 bases). The CDR3 runs 13 residues. Germline V lookup: CDR1 MDHEN, CDR2 SYDVKM. V dropped 6 bases and J dropped 0 bases, with 8 bases sitting between them. CDR3 in DNA: TGTGCCAGCAGATGGGGAGACCAAGAGACCCAGTACTTC. Amino acid sequence: CASRWGDQETQYF.

The chain carries TRBV5-1 and TRBJ1-1; 7 bases line up with TRBD1. V was pared by 1 base and J by 7 bases, with 4 bases of the junction left unmatched. Germline V gene lookup returns CDR1 SGHRS and CDR2 YFSETQ. The length of the CDR3 is 13 residues. CDR3 residues: CASSLSGGVEAFF. As DNA, the CDR3 is TGCGCCAGCAGCTTGTCAGGGGGAGTTGAAGCTTTCTTT.

This chain joins TRBV9 and TRBJ2-2, with D perhaps TRBD2 (6 bases). The CDR3 spans 17 residues. V was trimmed by 4 bases and J by 4 bases, leaving 20 bases between them. The germline V gene encodes CDR1 SGDLS and CDR2 YYNGEE. CDR3 nucleotides: TGTGCCAGCAGCTCGCCGGAGGGTCGTGCCGTCACCGGGGAGCTGTTTTTT. Its translation: CASSSPEGRAVTGELFF.

This clone was counted a few times. The chain is built from TRBV4-1 and TRBJ1-2, with 8 bases aligning to TRBD1. The CDR3 extends over 15 amino acids. The germline gives CDR1 MGHRA, CDR2 YSYEKL. V was pared by 2 bases and J by 6 bases, with 8 bases of the junction left unmatched. CDR3 residues: CASSQLDRAYDGYTF. CDR3 DNA sequence: TGCGCCAGCAGCCAATTGGACAGGGCCTACGATGGCTACACCTTC.

This clone appeared a single time. J is TRBJ2-2 and V is TRBV30; perhaps TRBD1 as D (6 bases). This CDR3 spans 19 amino acids. Trimming took off 0 bases at V and 0 bases at J, with 20 bases between the two ends. The V gene's germline CDR1 is GTSNPN and CDR2 SVGIG (reference sequence). The CDR3 reads CAWSVHPGQSGANTGELFF. In DNA form, the CDR3 reads TGTGCCTGGAGTGTCCATCCGGGACAAAGTGGCGCGAACACCGGGGAGCTGTTTTTT.

The rearrangement uses TRBV10-3 and TRBJ2-7; 11 positions agree with TRBD2. V lost 3 bases to trimming and J lost 4 bases; unmatched junction nucleotides: 2. The CDR3 has 14 amino acids. Germline loops: CDR1 ENHRY, CDR2 SYGVKD. CDR3 in amino acids: CAISEGTSGYEQYV. As DNA, the CDR3 is TGTGCCATCAGTGAAGGGACTAGCGGTTACGAGCAGTACGTC.